The clone carrying this T cell receptor beta chain was seen at least ten times. This sample is drawn from a study of T cells in Graves' hyperthyroidism and ophthalmopathy. The source material, RNA transcripts, was used to amplify TCR beta CDR3 regions. With the HTBI primer set, the TCR CDR3 went through a first round of RT-PCR. One entry per CDR3 protein, called by TCRdb with MiXCR from the multiplex PCR reads. The sample carries under 400,000 distinct CDR3 sequences, 15% to 19% recorded once. Input material: blood. The clonotype was recovered from a woman aged 18-35 years with Graves' hyperthyroidism that later progressed to Graves' ophthalmopathy.

DNA for the CDR3: TGTGCCAGCAGCCAAGGGTCGTGGGATATCGCGGGCGTATCCTACAATGAGCAGTTCTTC. Amino acids: CASSQGSWDIAGVSYNEQFF. This chain uses TRBV3-1 with TRBJ2-1; a possible D gene is TRBD2 (5 bases). The germline CDR1 and CDR2 sequences are LGHDT and YNNKEL (reference sequence). This CDR3 contains 20 residues. V lost 1 base and J lost 1, with 23 bases in between.